The T cell receptor (beta chain) under discussion was sequenced for a study of control samples from healthy donors and cancer patients. Assay used: immunoSEQ multiplex PCR; TCRdb lists only in-frame clones, some missing. Of 45,000 to 60,000 clones in the sample, 94% were seen once. V dropped 1 base and J dropped 0; count of bases not matched to a gene: 0. The germline gives CDR1 LGHNA, CDR2 YNFKEQ. CDR3 length: 15 residues. This chain uses TRBV4-2 with TRBJ2-1, with TRBD2 identical over 7 bases. The TCR was taken from a man younger than 45 in good health. Material for sequencing was blood. CDR3 DNA sequence: TGTGCCAGCAGCCAAGGGACTAGCTCCTACAATGAGCAGTTCTTC. Encoded protein: CASSQGTSSYNEQFF.